This TCR beta chain is drawn from a study of response to subunit inactivated influenza vaccine. Study-wide findings and caveats: That few new T cells are recruited by each seasonal influenza vaccination was the authors' suggestion.

The table lists this clonotype with a few counts. The target antigen is unknown. MiXCR, run by TCRdb on the RT-PCR reads, gives a single entry per CDR3 protein. Of around 250,000 distinct CDR3 sequences in the sample, less than 15% were seen once. Trimming pared 5 bases from V and 7 bases from J, leaving 12 bases between. Germline assignment: CDR1 SEHNR and CDR2 FQNEAQ (reference sequence). The CDR3 loop spans 13 amino acids. The TCR comes from a man aged 45-65 years who received an inactivated influenza vaccine. This chain joins TRBV7-9 and TRBJ1-5, with D unresolved. Material: non-naive T cells sorted from PBMCs, obtained 14 to 15 days before vaccination. CDR3: CASSLDGFQPQHF. The CDR3 region has the DNA TGTGCCAGCAGCCTGGACGGCTTCCAGCCCCAGCATTTT.